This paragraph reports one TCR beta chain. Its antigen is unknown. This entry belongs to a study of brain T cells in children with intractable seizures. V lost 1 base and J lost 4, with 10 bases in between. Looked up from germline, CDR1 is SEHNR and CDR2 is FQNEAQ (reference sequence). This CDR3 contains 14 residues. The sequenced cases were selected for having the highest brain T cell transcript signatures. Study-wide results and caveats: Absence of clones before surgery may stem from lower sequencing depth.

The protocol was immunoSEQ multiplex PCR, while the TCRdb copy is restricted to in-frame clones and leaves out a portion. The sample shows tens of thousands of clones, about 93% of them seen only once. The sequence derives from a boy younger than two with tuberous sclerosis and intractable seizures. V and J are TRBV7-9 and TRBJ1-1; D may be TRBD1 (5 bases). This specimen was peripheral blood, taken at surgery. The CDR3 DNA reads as TGTGCCAGCAGCTTAGTGCTCGGGGGCACTGAAGCTTTCTTT. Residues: CASSLVLGGTEAFF.